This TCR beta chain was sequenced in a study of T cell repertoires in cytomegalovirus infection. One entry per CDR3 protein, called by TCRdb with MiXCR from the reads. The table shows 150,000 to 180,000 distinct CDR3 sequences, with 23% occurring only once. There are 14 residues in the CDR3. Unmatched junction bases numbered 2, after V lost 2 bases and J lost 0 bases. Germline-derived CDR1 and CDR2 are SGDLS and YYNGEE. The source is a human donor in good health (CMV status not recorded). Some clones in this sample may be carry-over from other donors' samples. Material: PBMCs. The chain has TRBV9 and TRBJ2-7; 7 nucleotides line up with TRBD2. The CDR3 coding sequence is TGTGCCAGCAGCGTTGGCGGGAGCTCCTACGAGCAGTACTTC. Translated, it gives CASSVGGSSYEQYF. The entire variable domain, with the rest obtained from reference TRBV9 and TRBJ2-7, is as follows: DSGVTQTPKHLITATGQRVTLRCSPRSGDLSVYWYQQSLDQGLQFLIQYYNGEERAKGNILERFSAQQFPDLHSELNLSSLELGDSALYFCASSVGGSSYEQYFGPGTRLTVT.